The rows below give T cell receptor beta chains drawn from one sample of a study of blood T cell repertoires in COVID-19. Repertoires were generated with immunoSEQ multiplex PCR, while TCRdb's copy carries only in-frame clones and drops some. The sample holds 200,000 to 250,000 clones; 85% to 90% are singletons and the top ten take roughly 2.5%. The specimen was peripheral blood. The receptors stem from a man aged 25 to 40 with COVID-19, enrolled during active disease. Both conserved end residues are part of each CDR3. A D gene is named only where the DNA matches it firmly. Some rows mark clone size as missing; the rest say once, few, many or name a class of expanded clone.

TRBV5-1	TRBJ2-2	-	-	TGCGCCAGCAGCTTTCTTACAGCGAACACCGGGGAGCTGTTTTTT	CASSFLTANTGELFF
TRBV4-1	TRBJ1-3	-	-	TGCGCCAGCAGCCAAGTGGTGGGGGCTTCGGGAAACACCATATATTTT	CASSQVVGASGNTIYF
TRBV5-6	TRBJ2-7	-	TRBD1	TGTGCCAGCAGTTTGGGACAGACCTCCTACGAGCAGTACTTC	CASSLGQTSYEQYF
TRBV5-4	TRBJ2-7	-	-	TGTGCCAGCAGCTTGAAAGACAGCTACGAGCAGTACTTC	CASSLKDSYEQYF
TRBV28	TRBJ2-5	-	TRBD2	TGTGCCAGCCGCAGGGGAACTAGCGGGGACGGGGCCCAGTACTTC	CASRRGTSGDGAQYF
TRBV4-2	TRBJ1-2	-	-	TGTGCCAGCAGCCAAGATCGGGATTGGGGCTATGGCTACACCTTC	CASSQDRDWGYGYTF
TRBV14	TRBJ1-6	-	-	TGTGCCAGCAGCCAAGCTATGAGTTTCTCCTATAATTCACCCCTCCACTTT	CASSQAMSFSYNSPLHF
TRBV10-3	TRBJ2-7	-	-	TGTGCCATCAGGGAACAGGGTATCGGCGAGCAGTACTTC	CAIREQGIGEQYF
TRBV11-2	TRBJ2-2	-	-	TGTGCCAGCAGCTTAGTACGGGACACCGGGGAGCTGTTTTTT	CASSLVRDTGELFF
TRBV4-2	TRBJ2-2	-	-	TGTGCCAGCAGCCAAGATCAGGGGGGAGCGAGCGGGACCGGGGAGCTGTTTTTT	CASSQDQGGASGTGELFF
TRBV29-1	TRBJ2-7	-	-	TGCAGCGTTGAAGTGGGGCCCGACGAGCAGTACTTC	CSVEVGPDEQYF
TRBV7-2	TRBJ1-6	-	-	TGTGCCAGCAGCTTAGTTTCAGGGTCGGATTCACCCCTCCACTTT	CASSLVSGSDSPLHF
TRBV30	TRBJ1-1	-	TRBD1	TGTGCCTGGAGCGACATCGAGCTCCTACCACAGGGGCACACTGAAGCTTTCTTT	CAWSDIELLPQGHTEAFF
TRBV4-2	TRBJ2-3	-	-	TGTGCCAGCAGCCAAGATATTTTACCTCGGGCAGGGTCCTCCACAGATACGCAGTATTTT	CASSQDILPRAGSSTDTQYF
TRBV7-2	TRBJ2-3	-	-	TGTGCCAGCAGCTTAGCCCGAGCCACAGATACGCAGTATTTT	CASSLARATDTQYF
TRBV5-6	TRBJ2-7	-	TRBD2	TGTGCCAGCAGCTTGGCCCCAGCGGGAGGCGCCTACGAGCAGTACTTC	CASSLAPAGGAYEQYF
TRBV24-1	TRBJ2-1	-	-	TGTGCCACCAGTGATTTGCGAGTCATTGGAGGGAGGACCTACAATGAGCAGTTCTTC	CATSDLRVIGGRTYNEQFF
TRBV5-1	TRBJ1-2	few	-	TGCGCCAGCAGCTTGGAGACAGCGAACTATGGCTACACCTTC	CASSLETANYGYTF
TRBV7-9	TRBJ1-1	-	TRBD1	TGTGCCAGCAGCCGAACACCCCGGACAGGGCCGAACACTGAAGCTTTCTTT	CASSRTPRTGPNTEAFF
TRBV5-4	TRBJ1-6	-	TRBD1	TGTGCCAGCAGCATCGACAGGGTACCGTCACCCCTCCACTTT	CASSIDRVPSPLHF
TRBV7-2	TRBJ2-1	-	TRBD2	TGTGCCAGCAGCCGCTCCCGGGGGGGGAACAATGAGCAGTTCTTC	CASSRSRGGNNEQFF
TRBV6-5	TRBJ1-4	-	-	TGTGCCAGCGGAGAGGAAAAACTGTTTTTT	CASGEEKLFF
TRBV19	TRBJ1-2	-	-	TGTGCCAGTAGTAGAGACCTACCCAACTATGGCTACACCTTC	CASSRDLPNYGYTF
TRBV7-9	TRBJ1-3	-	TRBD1	TGTGCCAGCAGCTTAGGACAGGGGGCTGGAAACACCATATATTTT	CASSLGQGAGNTIYF
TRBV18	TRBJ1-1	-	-	TGTGCCAGCTCACCACCAAGAATCGGAGGTTGGGAAGCTTTCTTT	CASSPPRIGGWEAFF
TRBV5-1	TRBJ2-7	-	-	TGCGCCAGCAGCTTGATAGGGGGCGAGCAGTACTTC	CASSLIGGEQYF
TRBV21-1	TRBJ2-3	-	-	TGTGCCAGCAGCAAGGGACAGGGAAATAGCACAGATACGCAGTATTTT	CASSKGQGNSTDTQYF
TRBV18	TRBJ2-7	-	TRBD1	TGTGCCAGCTCAACCTCCGGGACAGGGACCGAGCAGTACTTC	CASSTSGTGTEQYF
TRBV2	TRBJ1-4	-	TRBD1	TGTGCCAGCAGCGTCACAGGGGCGGGGGAAAAACTGTTTTTT	CASSVTGAGEKLFF
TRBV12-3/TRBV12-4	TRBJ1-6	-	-	TGTGCCAGCAGTTTTGGAGCGGGATCACCCCTCCACTTT	CASSFGAGSPLHF
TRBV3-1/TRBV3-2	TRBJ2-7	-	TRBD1	TGTGCCAGCAGCCAAGATCCTGGGACAGTCTCCTACGAGCAGTACTTC	CASSQDPGTVSYEQYF
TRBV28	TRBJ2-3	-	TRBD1	TGTGCCAGCAGTTCCGCGGGGGACAGGGTAATTGATACGCAGTATTTT	CASSSAGDRVIDTQYF
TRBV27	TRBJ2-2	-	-	TGTGCCAGCAGTTTACACAGAATTAGGTACGTCGGGGAGCTGTTTTTT	CASSLHRIRYVGELFF
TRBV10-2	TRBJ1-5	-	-	TGCGCCAGCAGTGTTACCCCAATACATAGCAATCAGCCCCAGCATTTT	CASSVTPIHSNQPQHF
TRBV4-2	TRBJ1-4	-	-	TGTGCCAGCAGCCAAGATCGGGACAACCTTCAGGTTGAAAAACTGTTTTTT	CASSQDRDNLQVEKLFF
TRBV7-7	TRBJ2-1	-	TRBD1	TGTGCCAGCAGCTACGCCGGGACAGGGGGCGAGAATGAGCAGTTCTTC	CASSYAGTGGENEQFF
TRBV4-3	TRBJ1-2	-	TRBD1	TGCGCCAGCAGCCAAGGACACAGGGGCGTGAATGGCTACACCTTC	CASSQGHRGVNGYTF
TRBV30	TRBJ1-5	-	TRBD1	TGTGCCTGGGGGGCAGGGGGCGATCAGCCCCAGCATTTT	CAWGAGGDQPQHF
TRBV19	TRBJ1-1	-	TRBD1	TGTGCCAGTAGTATACTGCCGGGACAGGGGATGAACACTGAAGCTTTCTTT	CASSILPGQGMNTEAFF
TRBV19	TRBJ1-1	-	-	TGTGCCAGTAGTATCCCGACAGGCGAGACTGAAGCTTTCTTT	CASSIPTGETEAFF
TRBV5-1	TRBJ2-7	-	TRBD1	TGCGCCAGCCGACAGGGCCTGAGCTCCTACGAGCAGTACTTC	CASRQGLSSYEQYF
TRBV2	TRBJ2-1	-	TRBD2	TGTGCCAGCAGAGATCTGACTAGCGGGAGGACGAGCTCCTACAATGAGCAGTTCTTC	CASRDLTSGRTSSYNEQFF
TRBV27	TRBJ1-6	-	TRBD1	TGTGCCAGCAGTTTATACAGGGGAAATTCACCCCTCCACTTT	CASSLYRGNSPLHF
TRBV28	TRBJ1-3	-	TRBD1	TGTGCCAGCAGGGCTCCTACAGGGGACTCTGGAAACACCATATATTTT	CASRAPTGDSGNTIYF
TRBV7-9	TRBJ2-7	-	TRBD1	TGTGCCAGCAGCTTAGGGAGGACAGGGGACGAGCAGTACTTC	CASSLGRTGDEQYF
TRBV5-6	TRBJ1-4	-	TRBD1	TGTGCCAGCAGCTCCAGGGGGCGAAGTAATGAAAAACTGTTTTTT	CASSSRGRSNEKLFF
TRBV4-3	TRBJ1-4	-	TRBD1	TGCGCCAGCAGCCTGACAGGGGGTGCAACTAATGAAAAACTGTTTTTT	CASSLTGGATNEKLFF
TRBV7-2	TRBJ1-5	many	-	TGTGCCAGCAGCTTCAACAATCAGCCCCAGCATTTT	CASSFNNQPQHF
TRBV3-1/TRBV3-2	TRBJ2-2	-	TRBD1	TGTGCCAGCAGCCAAGTTCCTGGGACAGGGATTAACACCGGGGAGCTGTTTTTT	CASSQVPGTGINTGELFF
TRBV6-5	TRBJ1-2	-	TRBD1	TGTGCCAGCAGGACTGGACAGGGAACCTTCTATGGCTACACCTTC	CASRTGQGTFYGYTF
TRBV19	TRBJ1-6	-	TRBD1	TGTGCCGCTCAGTCGGGACAGATATATAATTCACCCCTCCACTTT	CAAQSGQIYNSPLHF
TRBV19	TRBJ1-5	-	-	TGTGCCAGTCAGGACTTGTGGGAGGGGAGTGTTACTCAGCCCCAGCATTTT	CASQDLWEGSVTQPQHF